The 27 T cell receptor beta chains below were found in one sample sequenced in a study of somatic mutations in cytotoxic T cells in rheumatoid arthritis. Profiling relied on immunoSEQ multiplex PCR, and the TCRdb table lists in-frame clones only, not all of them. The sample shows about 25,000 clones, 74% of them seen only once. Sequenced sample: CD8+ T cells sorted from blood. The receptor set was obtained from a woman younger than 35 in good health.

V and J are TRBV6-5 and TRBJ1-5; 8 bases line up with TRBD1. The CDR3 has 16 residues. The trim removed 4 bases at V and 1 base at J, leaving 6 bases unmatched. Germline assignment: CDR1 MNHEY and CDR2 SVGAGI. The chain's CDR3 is CASSLHRGISNQPQHF. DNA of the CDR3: TGTGCCAGCAGTTTACACAGGGGGATAAGCAATCAGCCCCAGCATTTT.

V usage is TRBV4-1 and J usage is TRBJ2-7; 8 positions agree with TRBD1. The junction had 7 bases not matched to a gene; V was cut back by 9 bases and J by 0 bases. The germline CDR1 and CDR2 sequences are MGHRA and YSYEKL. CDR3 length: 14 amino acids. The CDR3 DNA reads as TGCGCCAGTCTCCGGGACAGGCCCTCCTACGAGCAGTACTTC. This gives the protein CASLRDRPSYEQYF.

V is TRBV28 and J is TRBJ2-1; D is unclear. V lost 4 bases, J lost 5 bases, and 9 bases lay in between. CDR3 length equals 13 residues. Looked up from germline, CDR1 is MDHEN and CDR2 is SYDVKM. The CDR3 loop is CASSYGPNNEQFF. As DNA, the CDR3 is TGTGCCAGCAGTTACGGACCCAACAATGAGCAGTTCTTC. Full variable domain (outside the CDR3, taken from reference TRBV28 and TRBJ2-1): DVKVTQSSRYLVKRTGEKVFLECVQDMDHENMFWYRQDPGLGLRLIYFSYDVKMKEKGDIPEGYSVSREKKERFSLILESASTNQTSMYLCASSYGPNNEQFFGPGTRLTVL.

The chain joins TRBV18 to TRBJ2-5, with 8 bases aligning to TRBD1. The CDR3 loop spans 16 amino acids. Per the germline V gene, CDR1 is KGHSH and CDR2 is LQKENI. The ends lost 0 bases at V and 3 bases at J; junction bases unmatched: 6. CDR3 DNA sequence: TGTGCCAGCTCACCACCGCCGAACAGGGGGAAAGAGACCCAGTACTTC. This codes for CASSPPPNRGKETQYF. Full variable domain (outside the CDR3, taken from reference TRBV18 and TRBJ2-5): NAGVMQNPRHLVRRRGQEARLRCSPMKGHSHVYWYRQLPEEGLKFMVYLQKENIIDESGMPKERFSAEFPKEGPSILRIQQVVRGDSAAYFCASSPPPNRGKETQYFGPGTRLLVL.

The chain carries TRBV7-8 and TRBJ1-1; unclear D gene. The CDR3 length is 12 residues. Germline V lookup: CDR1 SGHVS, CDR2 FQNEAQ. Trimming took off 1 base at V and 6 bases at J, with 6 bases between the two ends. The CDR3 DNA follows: TGTGCCAGCAGCTTAGAGTTTTCTGAAGCTTTCTTT. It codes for CASSLEFSEAFF.

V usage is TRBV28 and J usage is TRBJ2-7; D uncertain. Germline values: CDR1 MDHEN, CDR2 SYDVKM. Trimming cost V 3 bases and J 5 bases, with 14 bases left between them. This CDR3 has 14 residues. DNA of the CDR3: TGTGCCAGCAGTTTCAGCCCCAGTGGAAACGAGCAGTACGTC. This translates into CASSFSPSGNEQYV.

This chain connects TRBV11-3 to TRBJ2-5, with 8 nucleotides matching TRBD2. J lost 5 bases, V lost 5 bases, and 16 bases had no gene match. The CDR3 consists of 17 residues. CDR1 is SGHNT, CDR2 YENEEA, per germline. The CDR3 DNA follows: TGTGCCAGCAGCCTAGGGTCCACAGTAGCGGGAATTGAGACCCAGTACTTC. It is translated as CASSLGSTVAGIETQYF.

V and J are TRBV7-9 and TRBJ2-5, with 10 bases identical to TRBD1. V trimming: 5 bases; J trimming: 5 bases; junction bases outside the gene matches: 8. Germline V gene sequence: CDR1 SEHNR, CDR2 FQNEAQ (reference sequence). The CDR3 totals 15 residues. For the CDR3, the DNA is TGTGCCAGCAGCGAAGGACAGGGGGTCTTGGAGACCCAGTACTTC. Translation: CASSEGQGVLETQYF.

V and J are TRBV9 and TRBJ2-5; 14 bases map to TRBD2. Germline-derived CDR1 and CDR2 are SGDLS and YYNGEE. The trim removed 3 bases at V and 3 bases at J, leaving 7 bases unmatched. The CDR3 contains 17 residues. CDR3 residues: CASSAWTSGGLKETQYF. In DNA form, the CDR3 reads TGTGCCAGCAGCGCCTGGACTAGCGGGGGGTTGAAAGAGACCCAGTACTTC.

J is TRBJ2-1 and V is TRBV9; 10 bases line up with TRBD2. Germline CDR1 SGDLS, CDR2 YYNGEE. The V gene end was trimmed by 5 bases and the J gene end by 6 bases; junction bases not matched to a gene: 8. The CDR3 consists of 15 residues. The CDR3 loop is CASRASGRAGNEQFF. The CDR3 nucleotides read TGTGCCAGCAGGGCTAGCGGGAGAGCCGGCAATGAGCAGTTCTTC.

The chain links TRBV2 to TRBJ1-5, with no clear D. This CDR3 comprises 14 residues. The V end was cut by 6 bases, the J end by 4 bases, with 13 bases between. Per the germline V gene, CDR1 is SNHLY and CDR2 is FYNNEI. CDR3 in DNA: TGTGCCAGCAGAACCTCGGCGGGGAATCAGCCCCAGCATTTT. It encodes CASRTSAGNQPQHF.

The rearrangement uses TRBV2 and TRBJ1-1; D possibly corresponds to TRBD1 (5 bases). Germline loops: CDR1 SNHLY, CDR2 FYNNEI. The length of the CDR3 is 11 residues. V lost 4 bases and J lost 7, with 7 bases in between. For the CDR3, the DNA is TGTGCCAGCAGTGTTGGGGGTGAAGCTTTCTTT. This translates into CASSVGGEAFF.

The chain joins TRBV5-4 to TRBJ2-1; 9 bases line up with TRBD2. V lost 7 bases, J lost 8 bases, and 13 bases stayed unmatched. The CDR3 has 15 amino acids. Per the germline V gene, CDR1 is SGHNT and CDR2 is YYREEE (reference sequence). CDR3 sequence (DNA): TGTGCCAGCGGGGTAGCGGGAGCTTCGGGCGATGAGCAGTTCTTC. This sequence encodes CASGVAGASGDEQFF.

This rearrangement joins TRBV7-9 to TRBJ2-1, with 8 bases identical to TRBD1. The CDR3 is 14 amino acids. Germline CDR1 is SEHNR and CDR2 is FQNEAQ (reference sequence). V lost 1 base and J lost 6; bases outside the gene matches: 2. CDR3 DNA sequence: TGTGCCAGCAGCTTAGTGGACAGGGTCAATGAGCAGTTCTTC. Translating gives CASSLVDRVNEQFF.

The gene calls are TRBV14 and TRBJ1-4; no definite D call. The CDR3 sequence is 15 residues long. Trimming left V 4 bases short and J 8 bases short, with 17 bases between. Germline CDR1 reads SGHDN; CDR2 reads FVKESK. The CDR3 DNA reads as TGTGCCAGCAGCCCGAGACATGTAGGATGGGAAAAACTGTTTTTT. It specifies CASSPRHVGWEKLFF.

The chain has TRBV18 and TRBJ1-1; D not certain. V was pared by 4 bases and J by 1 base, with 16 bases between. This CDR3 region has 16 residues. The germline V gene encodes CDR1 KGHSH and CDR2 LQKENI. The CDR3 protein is CASSQLAPSQNTEAFF. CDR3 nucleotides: TGTGCCAGCTCACAATTAGCACCCAGTCAGAACACTGAAGCTTTCTTT.

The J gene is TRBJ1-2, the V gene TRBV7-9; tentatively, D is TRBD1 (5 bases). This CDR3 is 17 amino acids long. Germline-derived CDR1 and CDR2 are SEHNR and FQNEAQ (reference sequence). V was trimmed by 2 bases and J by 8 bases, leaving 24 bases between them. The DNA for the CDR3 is TGTGCCAGCAGCTTAAGCAGTTCGGCAGAATTACGGGGCGGCTACACCTTC. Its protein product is CASSLSSSAELRGGYTF.

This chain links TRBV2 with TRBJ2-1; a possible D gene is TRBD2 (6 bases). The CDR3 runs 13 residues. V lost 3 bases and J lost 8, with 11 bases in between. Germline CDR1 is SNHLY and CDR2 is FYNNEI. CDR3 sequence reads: CASSELAWDEQFF. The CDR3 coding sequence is TGTGCCAGCAGTGAGCTAGCGTGGGATGAGCAGTTCTTC.

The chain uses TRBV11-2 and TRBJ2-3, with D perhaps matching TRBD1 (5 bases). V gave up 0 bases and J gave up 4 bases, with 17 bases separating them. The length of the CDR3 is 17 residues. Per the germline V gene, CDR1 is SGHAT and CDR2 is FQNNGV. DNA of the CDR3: TGTGCCAGCAGCTTAGATGGGCCCTACCTAGGGGCAGATACGCAGTATTTT. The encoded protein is CASSLDGPYLGADTQYF.

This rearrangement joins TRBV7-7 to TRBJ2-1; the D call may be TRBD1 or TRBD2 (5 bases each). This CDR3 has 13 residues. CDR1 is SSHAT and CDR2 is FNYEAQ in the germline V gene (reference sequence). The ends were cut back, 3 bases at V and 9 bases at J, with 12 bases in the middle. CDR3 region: CASSLGEHGEQFF. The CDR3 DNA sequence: TGTGCCAGCAGCTTGGGGGAGCACGGTGAGCAGTTCTTC.

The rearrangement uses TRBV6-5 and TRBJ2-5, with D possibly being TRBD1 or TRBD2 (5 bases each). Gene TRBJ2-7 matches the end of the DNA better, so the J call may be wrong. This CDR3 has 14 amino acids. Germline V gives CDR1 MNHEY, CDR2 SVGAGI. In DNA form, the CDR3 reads TGTGCCAGCAGTTACGACGGGACCCTCGACGAGCAGTACTTC. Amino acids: CASSYDGTLDEQYF.

CDR3 DNA sequence: TGTGCCAGCAGTTTCGACAGGGCGAACACTGAAGCTTTCTTT. It is translated as CASSFDRANTEAFF. The rearrangement links TRBV6-5 to TRBJ1-1; 7 nucleotides match TRBD1. Germline CDR1 MNHEY, CDR2 SVGAGI. V trimming: 4 bases; J trimming: 1 base; junction bases outside the gene matches: 3. The CDR3 is made up of 14 amino acids.

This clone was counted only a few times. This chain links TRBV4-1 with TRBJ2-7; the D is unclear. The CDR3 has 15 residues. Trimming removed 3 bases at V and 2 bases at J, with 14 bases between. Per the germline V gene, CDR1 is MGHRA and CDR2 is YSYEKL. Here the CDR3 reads CASSQFIGRTYEQYV. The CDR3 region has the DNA TGCGCCAGCAGCCAGTTTATTGGACGGACCTACGAGCAGTACGTC.

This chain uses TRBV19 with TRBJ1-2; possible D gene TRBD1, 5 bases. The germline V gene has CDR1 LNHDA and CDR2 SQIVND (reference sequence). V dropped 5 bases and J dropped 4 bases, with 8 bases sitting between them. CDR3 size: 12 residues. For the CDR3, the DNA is TGTGCCAGTAGTGGGGGAGTCTATGGCTACACCTTC. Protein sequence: CASSGGVYGYTF.

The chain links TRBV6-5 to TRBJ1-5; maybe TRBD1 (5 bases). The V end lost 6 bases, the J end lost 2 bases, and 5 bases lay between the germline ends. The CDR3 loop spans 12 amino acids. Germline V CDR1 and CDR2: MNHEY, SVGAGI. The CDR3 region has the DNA TGTGCCAGCAGACAGGGCAATCAGCCCCAGCATTTT. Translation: CASRQGNQPQHF.

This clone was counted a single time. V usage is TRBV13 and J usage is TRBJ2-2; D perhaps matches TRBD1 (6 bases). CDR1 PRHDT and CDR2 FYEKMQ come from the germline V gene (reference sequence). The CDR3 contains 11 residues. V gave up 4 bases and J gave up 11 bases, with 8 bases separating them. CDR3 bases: TGTGCCAGCAGCTCCAGGGGAGAGCTGTTTTTT. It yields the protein CASSSRGELFF.

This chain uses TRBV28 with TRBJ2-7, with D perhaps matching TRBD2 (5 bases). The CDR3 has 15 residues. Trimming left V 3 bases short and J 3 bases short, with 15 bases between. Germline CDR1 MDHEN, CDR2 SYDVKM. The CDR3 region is CASSLARSGNYEQYF. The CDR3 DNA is TGTGCCAGCAGTTTGGCGCGGAGCGGTAACTACGAGCAGTACTTC.